This entry lists 21 T cell receptor beta chains sequenced from one sample in a study of blood T cell repertoires in COVID-19. Assay used: immunoSEQ multiplex PCR; TCRdb lists only in-frame clones, some missing. Of about 130,000 clones in the sample, approximately 83% were seen once. The sequencing input was peripheral blood. These receptors originate from a woman aged 45-60 years who had recovered from COVID-19.

The rearrangement links TRBV7-7 to TRBJ2-5, with D possibly being TRBD2 (6 bases). Germline loops: CDR1 SSHAT, CDR2 FNYEAQ (reference sequence). Trimming pared 5 bases from V and 1 base from J, leaving 11 bases between. The CDR3 spans 14 residues. CDR3 nucleotide sequence: TGTGCCAGCAGCGTATCGGGACTCCAAGAGACCCAGTACTTC. Its protein is CASSVSGLQETQYF. The full variable domain, in which reference TRBV7-7 and TRBJ2-5 provide the parts outside the CDR3, is GAGVSQSPRYKVTKRGQDVTLRCDPISSHATLYWYQQALGQGPEFLTYFNYEAQPDKSGLPSDRFSAERPEGSISTLTIQRTEQRDSAMYRCASSVSGLQETQYFGPGTRLLVL.

The sample holds one count of this clone. This chain links TRBV6-5 with TRBJ1-6, with no clear D. The V and J ends lost 0 bases and 7 bases respectively, with 13 bases between them. CDR1 is MNHEY and CDR2 is SVGAGI in the germline V gene. The CDR3 is made up of 16 amino acids. The CDR3 is CASSYSPPVINSPLHF. The CDR3 region has the DNA TGTGCCAGCAGTTACTCCCCGCCGGTTATAAATTCACCCCTCCACTTT.

This sequence joins TRBV7-8 and TRBJ2-7; 9 nucleotides line up with TRBD1. J lost 5 bases, V lost 5 bases, and 7 bases had no gene match. CDR1 is SGHVS, CDR2 FQNEAQ, per germline. The CDR3 is 14 amino acids. CDR3 coding DNA: TGTGCCAGCAGCGTCCGGGACAGGGTGCACGAGCAGTACTTC. Protein: CASSVRDRVHEQYF. The variable domain in full, with the rest retrieved from reference TRBV7-8 and TRBJ2-7, is GAGVSQSPRYKVAKRGQDVALRCDPISGHVSLFWYQQALGQGPEFLTYFQNEAQLDKSGLPSDRFFAERPEGSVSTLKIQRTQQEDSAVYLCASSVRDRVHEQYFGPGTRLTVT.

The chain links TRBV28 to TRBJ2-2; 7 nucleotides align to TRBD1. Germline V gene sequence: CDR1 MDHEN, CDR2 SYDVKM. V gave up 5 bases and J gave up 5 bases; unmatched junction bases: 8. The CDR3 contains 15 residues. CDR3 sequence reads: CASSPHRGRTGELFF. CDR3 nucleotides: TGTGCCAGCAGTCCCCACAGGGGTCGGACCGGGGAGCTGTTTTTT.

The V gene is TRBV25-1, the J gene TRBJ1-2; TRBD1 aligns across 7 bases. CDR1 MGHDK and CDR2 SYGVNS come from the germline V gene. There are 13 residues in the CDR3. The trim removed 7 bases at V and 4 bases at J, leaving 6 bases unmatched. The chain's CDR3 is CASTKQGLYGYTF. Written as DNA, the CDR3 is TGTGCCAGCACCAAACAGGGGCTCTATGGCTACACCTTC.

V usage is TRBV29-1 and J usage is TRBJ2-2; 15 bases fit TRBD2. This CDR3 is 17 amino acids long. Per germline, CDR1 SQVTM and CDR2 ANQGSEA. V shed 2 bases and J 4 bases; nucleotides not matched to a gene: 5. This CDR3 reads CSVESGLAGGLTGELFF. DNA of the CDR3: TGCAGCGTTGAATCGGGACTAGCGGGGGGTCTCACCGGGGAGCTGTTTTTT.

The V and J genes are TRBV5-1 and TRBJ1-6; D gene ambiguous. This CDR3 has 16 amino acids. V was clipped by 0 bases and J by 9 bases, with 16 bases between them. CDR1 is SGHRS and CDR2 is YFSETQ in the germline V gene. DNA of the CDR3: TGCGCCAGCAGCTTGGGACAATCGCCTAACAGTTCACCCCTCCACTTT. It translates to CASSLGQSPNSSPLHF.

Turning to this clone: Relative to the germline gene, one junction end is altered; a read error may explain this. The chain links TRBV5-8 to TRBJ1-2, with a possible D match to TRBD1 (6 bases). This CDR3 is built from 11 residues. The germline V gene has CDR1 SGHTS and CDR2 YDEGEE. For the CDR3, the DNA is TGTGCCAGCAGCTTGTTTCTGGGACACCTCTTC. Translation gives CASSLFLGHLF.

The chain uses TRBV7-9 and TRBJ1-1; a possible D gene is TRBD1 (5 bases). This CDR3 is 13 amino acids long. Germline-derived CDR1 and CDR2 are SEHNR and FQNEAQ (reference sequence). Trimming cost V 5 bases and J 4 bases, with 11 bases left between them. The CDR3 DNA follows: TGTGCCAGCAGCCAGGAGCAGGGCACTGAAGCTTTCTTT. Encoded protein: CASSQEQGTEAFF.

V is TRBV20-1 and J is TRBJ2-7, with TRBD2 identical over 9 bases. The germline V gene has CDR1 DFQATT and CDR2 SNEGSKA (reference sequence). The V segment lost 3 bases and the J segment 4 bases; nucleotides outside the gene matches: 7. The CDR3 is 14 amino acids. The CDR3 sequence: CSASRSGRIYEQYF. The CDR3 nucleotides read TGCAGTGCTAGTCGCAGCGGGAGGATATACGAGCAGTACTTC.

This clone occurred once. CDR3 in amino acids: CSVGQAYEQYF. The CDR3 DNA sequence: TGCAGCGTTGGGCAGGCCTACGAGCAGTACTTC. The chain employs TRBV29-1 and TRBJ2-7; D remains ambiguous. This CDR3 region has 11 residues. V gave up 4 bases and J gave up 2 bases, with 6 bases separating them. Per the germline V gene, CDR1 is SQVTM and CDR2 is ANQGSEA.

This clone was counted at least ten times. The chain is built from TRBV5-1 and TRBJ1-5; D may be TRBD1 (6 bases). The CDR3 sequence is 13 residues long. The germline gives CDR1 SGHRS, CDR2 YFSETQ. V was shortened by 2 bases and J by 10 bases, with 13 bases between the two germline ends. CDR3 nucleotides: TGCGCCAGCAGCTTAAGTCCAGGGGACCCCCAGCATTTT. It encodes CASSLSPGDPQHF.

The rearrangement links TRBV10-2 to TRBJ2-2; D gene unclear. This CDR3 spans 14 amino acids. Germline V gene sequence: CDR1 WSHSY, CDR2 SAAADI. With 4 bases removed from V and 4 bases from J, the gap between germline ends came to 10 bases. CDR3 nucleotides: TGCGCCAGCAGTGTCCTTTATATCACCGGGGAGCTGTTTTTT. It codes for CASSVLYITGELFF.

The genes are TRBV12-3 or TRBV12-4 and TRBJ1-6; D is perhaps TRBD1 (6 bases). The CDR3 contains 12 residues. Trimming removed 5 bases from V and 14 bases from J, with 13 bases in between. As DNA, the CDR3 is TGTGCCAGCAGTCCGGACAGATTCACCCTCCACTTT. It codes for CASSPDRFTLHF.

J is TRBJ1-1 and V is TRBV18; TRBD1 agrees at 9 bases. Germline values: CDR1 KGHSH, CDR2 LQKENI. The CDR3 has 16 residues. The junction had 9 bases not matched to a gene; V was cut back by 6 bases and J by 1 base. CDR3 residues: CASSPRGQGENTEAFF. CDR3 coding DNA: TGTGCCAGCTCTCCAAGGGGACAGGGAGAGAACACTGAAGCTTTCTTT.

This rearrangement joins TRBV11-2 to TRBJ2-1; tentative D call: TRBD2 (6 bases). Trimming cost V 1 base and J 5 bases, with 12 bases left between them. Germline assignment: CDR1 SGHAT and CDR2 FQNNGV. This CDR3 has 15 residues. The chain's CDR3 is CASSLVRGKHNEQFF. The CDR3, as DNA: TGTGCCAGCAGCTTAGTCCGCGGGAAGCACAATGAGCAGTTCTTC. Using reference TRBV11-2 and TRBJ2-1 for the parts outside the CDR3, the full variable domain is EAGVAQSPRYKIIEKRQSVAFWCNPISGHATLYWYQQILGQGPKLLIQFQNNGVVDDSQLPKDRFSAERLKGVDSTLKIQPAKLEDSAVYLCASSLVRGKHNEQFFGPGTRLTVL.

This clone appeared a single time. This chain joins TRBV2 and TRBJ2-7, with a possible D match to TRBD2 (6 bases). This CDR3 has 12 amino acids. V was shortened by 6 bases and J by 6 bases, with 12 bases between the two germline ends. The germline CDR1 and CDR2 sequences are SNHLY and FYNNEI. CDR3 nucleotide sequence: TGTGCCAGCAGCCTTTTGGAGGGCGAGCAGTACTTC. Translation: CASSLLEGEQYF.

The genes are TRBV6-5 and TRBJ1-3; D is ambiguous. CDR1 and CDR2 from the germline V gene are MNHEY and SVGAGI. V was pared by 0 bases and J by 1 base, with 10 bases between. This CDR3 has 16 amino acids. CDR3 region: CASSYSGPQSGNTIYF. CDR3 DNA sequence: TGTGCCAGCAGTTACTCGGGCCCTCAGTCTGGAAACACCATATATTTT.

The chain combines TRBV7-7 with TRBJ2-1; 9 bases map to TRBD2. This CDR3 comprises 17 residues. The germline CDR1 and CDR2 sequences are SSHAT and FNYEAQ (reference sequence). The junction had 9 bases not matched to a gene; V was cut back by 5 bases and J by 1 base. CDR3 protein: CASSPAGGGGSYNEQFF. In nucleotides, the CDR3 is TGTGCCAGCAGCCCCGCAGGCGGGGGGGGTTCCTACAATGAGCAGTTCTTC.

Only one count was recorded for this clone. V and J are TRBV25-1 and TRBJ2-1, with D hard to call. The V gene lost 2 bases and the J gene lost 5 bases, with 16 bases spanning the gap. The CDR3 runs 16 residues. CDR1 is MGHDK, CDR2 SYGVNS, per germline. The CDR3 protein is CASSEMVQLRNNEQFF. DNA for the CDR3: TGTGCCAGCAGTGAAATGGTACAGTTAAGAAACAATGAGCAGTTCTTC.

The V call is TRBV6-1, the J call TRBJ1-6; 9 bases agree with TRBD1. V gave up 1 base and J gave up 6 bases; unmatched junction bases: 1. The CDR3 sequence is 15 residues long. Germline V lookup: CDR1 MNHNS, CDR2 SASEGT. The CDR3 DNA sequence: TGTGCCAGCAGTGAAGGGGGACAGGGTAATTCACCCCTCCACTTT. Translating it yields CASSEGGQGNSPLHF.